This TCR beta chain was captured by sequencing in a study of shared clonotypes between healthy human individuals. General observations from the study: Specimens sampled were limited to blood, with tissue repertoires likely differing.

The ends were cut back, 0 bases at V and 2 bases at J, with 17 bases in the middle. CDR1 LGHNA and CDR2 YNFKEQ come from the germline V gene. The CDR3 is 19 amino acids. Assay: immunoSEQ multiplex PCR; the TCRdb copy retains only in-frame clones and omits some. The data show some 2,000,000 clones, just under 95% seen once. The naive CD8 population came from CD45RO-negative cells selected for CCR7, without terminally differentiated effector memory CD45RA+ cells. Each of the donors was a healthy adult who was HIV-negative and had not had a recent acute infection or vaccination. Remarks on this clone: The antigen remains unidentified.

The chain couples TRBV4-2 to TRBJ1-6, with D possibly being TRBD1 (6 bases). The TCR sequence derives from a man aged 18 to 35 in good health. Specimen: naive CD8+ T cells sorted from blood. Written as DNA, the CDR3 is TGTGCCAGCAGCCAAGACGGGGGGGGCCTTATGGCCTATAATTCACCCCTCCACTTT. Translated: CASSQDGGGLMAYNSPLHF.